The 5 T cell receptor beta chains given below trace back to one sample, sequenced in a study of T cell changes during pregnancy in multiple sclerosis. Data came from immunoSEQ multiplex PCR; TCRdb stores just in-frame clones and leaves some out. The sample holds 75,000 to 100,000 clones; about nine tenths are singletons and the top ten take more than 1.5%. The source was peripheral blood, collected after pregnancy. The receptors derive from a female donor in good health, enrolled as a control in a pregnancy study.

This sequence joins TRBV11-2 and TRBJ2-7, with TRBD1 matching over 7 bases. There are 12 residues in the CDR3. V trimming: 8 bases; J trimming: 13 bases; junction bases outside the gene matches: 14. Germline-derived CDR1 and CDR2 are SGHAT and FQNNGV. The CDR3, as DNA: TGTGCCAGCGGGCCCGAACCGGGACAGTTCTACTTC. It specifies CASGPEPGQFYF.

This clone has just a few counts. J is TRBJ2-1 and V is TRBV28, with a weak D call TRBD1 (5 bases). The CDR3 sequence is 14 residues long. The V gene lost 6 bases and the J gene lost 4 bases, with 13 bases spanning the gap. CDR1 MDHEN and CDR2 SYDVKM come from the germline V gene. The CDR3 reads CASRLRTQYNEQFF. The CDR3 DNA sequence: TGTGCCAGCAGATTGAGGACACAGTACAATGAGCAGTTCTTC.

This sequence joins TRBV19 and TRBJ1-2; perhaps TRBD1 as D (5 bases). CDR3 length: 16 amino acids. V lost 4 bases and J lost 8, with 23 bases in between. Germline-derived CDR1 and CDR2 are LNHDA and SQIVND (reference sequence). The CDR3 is CASSTGGDAIPEGYTF. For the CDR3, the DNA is TGTGCCAGTAGTACCGGGGGGGACGCCATCCCGGAAGGCTACACCTTC.

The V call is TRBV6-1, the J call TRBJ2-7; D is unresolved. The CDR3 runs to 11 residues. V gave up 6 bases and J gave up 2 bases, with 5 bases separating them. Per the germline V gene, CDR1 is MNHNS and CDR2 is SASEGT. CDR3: CASSNTYEQYF. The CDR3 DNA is TGTGCCAGCAGCAACACCTACGAGCAGTACTTC.

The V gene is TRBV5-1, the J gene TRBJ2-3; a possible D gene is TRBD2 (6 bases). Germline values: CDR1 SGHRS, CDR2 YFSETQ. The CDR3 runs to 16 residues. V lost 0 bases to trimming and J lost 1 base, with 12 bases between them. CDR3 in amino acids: CASSLVAGPRTDTQYF. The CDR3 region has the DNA TGCGCCAGCAGCTTGGTGGCGGGACCTCGCACAGATACGCAGTATTTT.